The entry below describes one TCR beta chain. Its antigen is currently unknown. These data belong to a study of vaccination effects on CD4 cells after COVID-19. Generated by immunoSEQ multiplex PCR, the TCRdb table keeps only in-frame clones and is missing some. In the table there are tens of thousands of clones, approximately 72% of which are singletons. ViraFEST expansion of antigen-specific CD4+ T cells with viral peptide pools preceded sequencing. The culture ran for 10 days, and then CD4+ T cells were isolated. Negative nucleocapsid antibody tests before and after vaccination confirmed no previous SARS-CoV-2 infection. Deletions cut 2 bases from V and 4 bases from J, with 11 bases between. The CDR3 runs 13 residues. Germline CDR1 SQVTM, CDR2 ANQGSEA.

The TCR sequence derives from a human donor who received a COVID-19 vaccine. This chain uses TRBV29-1 with TRBJ1-1, with D possibly TRBD1 on 6 matching bases. The sample consisted of CD4+ T cells from PBMCs cultured with HCoV-NL63 spike peptides, taken before COVID-19 vaccination. CDR3 sequence reads: CSVERTEGTEAFF. The CDR3 DNA reads as TGCAGCGTTGAAAGGACAGAAGGCACTGAAGCTTTCTTT. Full variable domain (missing parts from reference TRBV29-1 and TRBJ1-1): SAVISQKPSRDICQRGTSLTIQCQVDSQVTMMFWYRQQPGQSLTLIATANQGSEATYESGFVIDKFPISRPNLTFSTLTVSNMSPEDSSIYLCSVERTEGTEAFFGQGTRLTVV.